The subject of this entry is one TCR beta chain. Antigen unknown. This record belongs to a study of cytotoxic CD8 clonotypes in ibrutinib-treated CLL. Study conclusions and caveats: Clonality was higher at baseline than in age-matched healthy donors and tracked circulating CD8+ T-cell counts.

Profiling relied on immunoSEQ multiplex PCR, and the TCRdb table lists in-frame clones only, not all of them. Among some 300,000 clones listed, roughly 85% were seen once. The clonotype comes from a human donor with chronic lymphocytic leukemia. Sequenced material: PBMCs, taken before ibrutinib treatment.

CDR3 DNA: TGTGCCGTGTTCAGCGGGAGATACAATGAGCAGTTCTTC. This translates into CAVFSGRYNEQFF. The gene calls are TRBV2 and TRBJ2-1; 8 positions agree with TRBD2. The length of the CDR3 is 13 residues. Trimming removed 11 bases from V and 4 bases from J; junction bases left unmatched: 7. Germline CDR1 reads SNHLY; CDR2 reads FYNNEI.